This T cell receptor beta chain was recovered during a study of cytomegalovirus exposure and HLA in healthy donors. Across the whole study: Roughly 180 million T cells yielded under 130 million unique TCR beta sequences in earlier analysis. HLA-typed donors were the source of 83 million or so unique TCRs held in an early data release.

Vbeta (60) and Jbeta (13) primers were used in the PCR. Clones were read by immunoSEQ multiplex PCR, and TCRdb kept only the in-frame ones, dropping some. The sample has some 160,000 clones, 72% seen once. J lost 6 bases, V lost 0 bases, and 8 bases had no gene match. The CDR3 is 16 amino acids. Germline V CDR1 and CDR2: SGHRS, YFSETQ. This sequence joins TRBV5-1 and TRBJ1-4, with 7 bases lining up with TRBD1. The TCR sequence derives from a man between 35 and 55 years old in good health and CMV-seronegative. Material for sequencing was PBMCs. The CDR3 coding sequence is TGCGCCAGCAGCTTGGAGACAGGGTTAATTGATGAAAAACTGTTTTTT. Translation gives CASSLETGLIDEKLFF.